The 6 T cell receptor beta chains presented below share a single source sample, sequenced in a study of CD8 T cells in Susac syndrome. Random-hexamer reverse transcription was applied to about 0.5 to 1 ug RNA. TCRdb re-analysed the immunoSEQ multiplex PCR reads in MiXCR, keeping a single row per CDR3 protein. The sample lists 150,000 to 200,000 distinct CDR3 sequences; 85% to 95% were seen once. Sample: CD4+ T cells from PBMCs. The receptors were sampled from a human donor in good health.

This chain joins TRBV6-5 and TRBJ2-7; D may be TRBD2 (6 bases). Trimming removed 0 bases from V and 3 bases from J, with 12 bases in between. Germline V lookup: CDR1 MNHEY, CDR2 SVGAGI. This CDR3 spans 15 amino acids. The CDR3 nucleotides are TGTGCCAGCAGTTACTCTAGCGGTCGTCTCTACGAGCAGTACTTC. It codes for CASSYSSGRLYEQYF.

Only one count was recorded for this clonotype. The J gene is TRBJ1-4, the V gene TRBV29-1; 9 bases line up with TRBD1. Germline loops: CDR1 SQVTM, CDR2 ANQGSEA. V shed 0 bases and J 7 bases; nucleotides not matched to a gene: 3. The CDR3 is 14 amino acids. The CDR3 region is CSVEDRQGGEKLFF. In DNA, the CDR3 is TGCAGCGTTGAAGATCGACAGGGGGGTGAAAAACTGTTTTTT.

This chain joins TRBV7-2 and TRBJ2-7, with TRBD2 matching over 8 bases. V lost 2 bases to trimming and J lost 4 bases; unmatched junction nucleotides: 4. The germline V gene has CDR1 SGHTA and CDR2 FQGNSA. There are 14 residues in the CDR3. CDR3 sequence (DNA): TGTGCCAGCAGCTTAACAGCGGGAGCGTACGAGCAGTACTTC. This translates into CASSLTAGAYEQYF. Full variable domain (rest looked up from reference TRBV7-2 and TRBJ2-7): GAGVSQSPSNKVTEKGKDVELRCDPISGHTALYWYRQSLGQGLEFLIYFQGNSAPDKSGLPSDRFSAERTGGSVSTLTIQRTQQEDSAVYLCASSLTAGAYEQYFGPGTRLTVT.

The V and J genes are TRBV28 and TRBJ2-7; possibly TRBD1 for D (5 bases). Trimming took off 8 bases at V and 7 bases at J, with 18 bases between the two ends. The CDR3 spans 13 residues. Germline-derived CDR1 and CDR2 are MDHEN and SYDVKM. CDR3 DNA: TGTGCCAGCTCTGGGGCAGGGCCTCGGGAGCAGTACTTC. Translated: CASSGAGPREQYF.

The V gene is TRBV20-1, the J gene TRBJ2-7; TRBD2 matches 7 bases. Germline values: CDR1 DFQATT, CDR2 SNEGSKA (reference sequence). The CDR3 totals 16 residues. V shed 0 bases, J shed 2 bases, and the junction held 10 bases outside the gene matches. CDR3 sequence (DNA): TGCAGTGCTAGAGATCGTGGGGGAGGGCTTCCCTACGAGCAGTACTTC. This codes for CSARDRGGGLPYEQYF.

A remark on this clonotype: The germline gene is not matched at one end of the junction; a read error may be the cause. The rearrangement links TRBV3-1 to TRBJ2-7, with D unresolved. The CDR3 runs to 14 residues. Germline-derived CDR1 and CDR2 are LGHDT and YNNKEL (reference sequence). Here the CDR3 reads CASSHYLVSSEQYF. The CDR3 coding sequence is TGTGCCAGCAGCCATTATCTCGTCTCCTCCGAGCAGTACTTC.